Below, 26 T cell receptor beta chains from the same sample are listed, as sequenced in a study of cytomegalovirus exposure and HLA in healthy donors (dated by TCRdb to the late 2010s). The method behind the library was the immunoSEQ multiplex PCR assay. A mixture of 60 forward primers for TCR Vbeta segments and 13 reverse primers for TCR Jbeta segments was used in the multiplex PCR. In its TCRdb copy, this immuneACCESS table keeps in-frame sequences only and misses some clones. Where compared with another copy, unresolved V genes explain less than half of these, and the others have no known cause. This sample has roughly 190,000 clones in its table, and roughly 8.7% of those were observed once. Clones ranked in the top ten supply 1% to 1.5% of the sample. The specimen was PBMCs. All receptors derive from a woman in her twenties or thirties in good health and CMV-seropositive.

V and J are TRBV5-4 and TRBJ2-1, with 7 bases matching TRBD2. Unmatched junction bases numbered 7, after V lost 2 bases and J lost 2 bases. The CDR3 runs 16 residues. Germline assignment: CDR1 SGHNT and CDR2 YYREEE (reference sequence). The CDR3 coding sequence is TGTGCCAGCAGCTTTCGGGCCGGGACTACCTACAATGAGCAGTTCTTC. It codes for CASSFRAGTTYNEQFF.

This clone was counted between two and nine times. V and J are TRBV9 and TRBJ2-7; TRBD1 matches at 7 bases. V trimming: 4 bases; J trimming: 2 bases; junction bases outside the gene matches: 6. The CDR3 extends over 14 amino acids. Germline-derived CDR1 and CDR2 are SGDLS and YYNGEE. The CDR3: CASSRQGPAYEQYF. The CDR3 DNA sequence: TGTGCCAGCAGCCGACAGGGACCAGCCTACGAGCAGTACTTC.

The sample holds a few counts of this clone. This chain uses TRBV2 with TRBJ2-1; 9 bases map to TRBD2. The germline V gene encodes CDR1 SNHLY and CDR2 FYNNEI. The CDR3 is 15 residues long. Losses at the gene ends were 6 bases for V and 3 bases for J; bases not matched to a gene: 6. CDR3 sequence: CASRGLANLYNEQFF. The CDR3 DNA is TGTGCCAGCAGGGGACTAGCTAATCTCTACAATGAGCAGTTCTTC.

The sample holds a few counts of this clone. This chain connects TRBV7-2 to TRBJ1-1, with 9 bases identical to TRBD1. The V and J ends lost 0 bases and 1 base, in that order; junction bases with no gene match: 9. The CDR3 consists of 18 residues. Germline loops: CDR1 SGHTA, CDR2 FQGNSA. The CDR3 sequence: CASSLAGPGQGWNTEAFF. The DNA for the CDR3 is TGTGCCAGCAGCTTAGCGGGACCGGGACAGGGCTGGAACACTGAAGCTTTCTTT.

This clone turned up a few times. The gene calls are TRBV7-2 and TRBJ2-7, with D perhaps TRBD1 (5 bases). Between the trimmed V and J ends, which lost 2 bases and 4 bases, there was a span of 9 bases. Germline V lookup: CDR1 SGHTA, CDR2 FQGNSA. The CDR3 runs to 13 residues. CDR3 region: CASSLLQGYEQYF. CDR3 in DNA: TGTGCCAGCAGCTTATTGCAGGGTTACGAGCAGTACTTC.

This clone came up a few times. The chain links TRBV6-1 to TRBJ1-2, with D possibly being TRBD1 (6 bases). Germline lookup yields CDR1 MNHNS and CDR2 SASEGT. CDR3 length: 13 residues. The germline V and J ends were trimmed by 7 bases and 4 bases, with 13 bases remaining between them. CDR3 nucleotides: TGTGCCAGCACCGGGGGGCCGGGCTATGGCTACACCTTC. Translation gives CASTGGPGYGYTF.

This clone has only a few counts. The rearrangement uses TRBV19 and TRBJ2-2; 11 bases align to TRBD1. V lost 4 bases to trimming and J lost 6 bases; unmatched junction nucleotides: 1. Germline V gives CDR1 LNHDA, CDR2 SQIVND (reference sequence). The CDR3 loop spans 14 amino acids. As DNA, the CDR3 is TGTGCCAGTAGTAGGACAGGGGGCGCCGGGGAGCTGTTTTTT. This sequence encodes CASSRTGGAGELFF.

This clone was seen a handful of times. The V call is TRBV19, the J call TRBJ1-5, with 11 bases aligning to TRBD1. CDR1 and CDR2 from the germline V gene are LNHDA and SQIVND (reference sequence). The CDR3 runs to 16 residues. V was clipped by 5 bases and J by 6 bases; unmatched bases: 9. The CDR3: CASSPRGTGGSQPQHF. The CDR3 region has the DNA TGTGCCAGTAGTCCGAGAGGGACAGGGGGAAGTCAGCCCCAGCATTTT.

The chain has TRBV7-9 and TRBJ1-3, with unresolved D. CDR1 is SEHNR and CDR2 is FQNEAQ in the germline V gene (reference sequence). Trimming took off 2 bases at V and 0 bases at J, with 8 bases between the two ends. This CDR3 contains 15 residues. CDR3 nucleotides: TGTGCCAGCAGCTTACGGTCGAGCTCTGGAAACACCATATATTTT. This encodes CASSLRSSSGNTIYF.

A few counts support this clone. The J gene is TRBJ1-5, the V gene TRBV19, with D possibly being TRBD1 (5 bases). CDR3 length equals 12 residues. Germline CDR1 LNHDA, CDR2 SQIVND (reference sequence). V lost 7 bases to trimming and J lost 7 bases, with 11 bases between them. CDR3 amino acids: CASTATGQPQHF. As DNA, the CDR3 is TGTGCCAGTACTGCTACAGGACAGCCCCAGCATTTT.

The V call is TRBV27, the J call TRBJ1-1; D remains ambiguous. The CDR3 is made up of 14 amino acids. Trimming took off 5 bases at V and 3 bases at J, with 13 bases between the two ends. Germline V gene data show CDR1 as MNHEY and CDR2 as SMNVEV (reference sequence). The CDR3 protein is CASSPGRAHTEAFF. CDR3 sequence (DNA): TGTGCCAGCAGTCCCGGGAGGGCCCACACTGAAGCTTTCTTT.

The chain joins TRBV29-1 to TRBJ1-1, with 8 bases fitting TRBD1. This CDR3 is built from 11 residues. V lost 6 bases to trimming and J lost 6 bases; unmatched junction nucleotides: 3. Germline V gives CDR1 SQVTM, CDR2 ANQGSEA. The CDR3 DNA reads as TGCAGCGTGGAGACAGGGGCTGAAGCTTTCTTT. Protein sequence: CSVETGAEAFF.

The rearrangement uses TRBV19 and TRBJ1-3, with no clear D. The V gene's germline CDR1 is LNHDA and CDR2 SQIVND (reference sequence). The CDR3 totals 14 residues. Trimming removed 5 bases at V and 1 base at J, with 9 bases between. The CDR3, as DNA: TGTGCCAGTAGTCAACACCGTTCTGGAAACACCATATATTTT. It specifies CASSQHRSGNTIYF.

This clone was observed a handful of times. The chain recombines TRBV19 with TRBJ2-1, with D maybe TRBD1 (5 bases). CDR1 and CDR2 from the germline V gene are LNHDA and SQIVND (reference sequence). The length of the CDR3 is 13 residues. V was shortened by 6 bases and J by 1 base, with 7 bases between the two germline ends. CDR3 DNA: TGTGCCAGTAGGGCAGGGTCCTACAATGAGCAGTTCTTC. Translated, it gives CASRAGSYNEQFF.

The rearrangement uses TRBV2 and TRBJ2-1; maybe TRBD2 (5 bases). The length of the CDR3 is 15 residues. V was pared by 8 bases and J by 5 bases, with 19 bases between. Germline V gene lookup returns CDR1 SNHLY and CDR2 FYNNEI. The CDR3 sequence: CASDGGSTPHNEQFF. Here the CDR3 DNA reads TGTGCCAGCGACGGCGGGTCGACCCCACACAATGAGCAGTTCTTC.

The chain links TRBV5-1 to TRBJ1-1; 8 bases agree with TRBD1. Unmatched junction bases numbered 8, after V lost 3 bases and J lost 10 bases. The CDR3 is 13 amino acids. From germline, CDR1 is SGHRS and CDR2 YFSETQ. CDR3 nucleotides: TGCGCCAGCAGCTCGACAGGGGCGAAAGGAGCTTTCTTT. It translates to CASSSTGAKGAFF.

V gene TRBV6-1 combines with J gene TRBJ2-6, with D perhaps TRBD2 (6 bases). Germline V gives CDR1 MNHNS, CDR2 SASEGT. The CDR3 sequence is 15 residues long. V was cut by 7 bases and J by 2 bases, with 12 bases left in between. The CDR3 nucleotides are TGTGCCAGCAAGAATCGGGGGACTGGGGCCAACGTCCTGACTTTC. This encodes CASKNRGTGANVLTF.

The CDR3 region has the DNA TGTGCCAGCAGCACCCTCGGGGAGGGCCTATACTACGAGCAGTACTTC. It codes for CASSTLGEGLYYEQYF. This chain connects TRBV25-1 to TRBJ2-7, with 7 bases fitting TRBD2. CDR3 length: 16 residues. Germline V gene data show CDR1 as MGHDK and CDR2 as SYGVNS. J was trimmed by 3 bases and V by 6 bases; bases with no gene match: 14.

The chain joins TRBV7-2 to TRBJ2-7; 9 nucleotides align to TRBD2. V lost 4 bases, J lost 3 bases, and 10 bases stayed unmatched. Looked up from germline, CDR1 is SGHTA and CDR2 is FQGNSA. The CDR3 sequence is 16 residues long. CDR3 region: CASSSPGGRAGYEQYF. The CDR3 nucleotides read TGTGCCAGCAGCTCCCCTGGCGGGAGGGCCGGCTACGAGCAGTACTTC.

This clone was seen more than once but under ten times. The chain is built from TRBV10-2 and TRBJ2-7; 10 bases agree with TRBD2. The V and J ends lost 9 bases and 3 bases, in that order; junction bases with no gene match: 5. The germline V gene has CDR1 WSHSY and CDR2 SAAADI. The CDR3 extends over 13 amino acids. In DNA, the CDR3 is TGCGCCAGTGTAGCGGGAGGAATCTACGAGCAGTACTTC. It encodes CASVAGGIYEQYF.

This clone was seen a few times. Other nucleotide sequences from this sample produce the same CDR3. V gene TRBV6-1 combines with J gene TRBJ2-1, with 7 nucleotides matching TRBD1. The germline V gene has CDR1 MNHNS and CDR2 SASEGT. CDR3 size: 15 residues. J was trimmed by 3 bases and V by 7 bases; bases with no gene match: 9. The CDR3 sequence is CASNPNRGGYNEQFF. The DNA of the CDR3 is TGTGCCAGCAACCCCAACAGGGGCGGCTACAATGAGCAGTTCTTC.

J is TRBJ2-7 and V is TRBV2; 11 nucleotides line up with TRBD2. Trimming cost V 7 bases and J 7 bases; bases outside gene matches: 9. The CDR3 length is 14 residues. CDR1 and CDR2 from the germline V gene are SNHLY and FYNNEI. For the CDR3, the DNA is TGTGCCAGCAAGGAGGGTAGCGGGAGGGTGGAGCAGTACTTC. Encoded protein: CASKEGSGRVEQYF. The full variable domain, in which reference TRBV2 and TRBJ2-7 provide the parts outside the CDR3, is EPEVTQTPSHQVTQMGQEVILRCVPISNHLYFYWYRQILGQKVEFLVSFYNNEISEKSEIFDDQFSVERPDGSNFTLKIRSTKLEDSAMYFCASKEGSGRVEQYFGPGTRLTVT.

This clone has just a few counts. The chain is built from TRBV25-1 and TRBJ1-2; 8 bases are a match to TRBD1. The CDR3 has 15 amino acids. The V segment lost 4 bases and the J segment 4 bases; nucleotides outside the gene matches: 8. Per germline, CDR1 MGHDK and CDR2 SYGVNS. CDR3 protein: CASSVGGQAVYGYTF. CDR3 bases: TGTGCCAGCAGTGTGGGGGGACAGGCGGTCTATGGCTACACCTTC.

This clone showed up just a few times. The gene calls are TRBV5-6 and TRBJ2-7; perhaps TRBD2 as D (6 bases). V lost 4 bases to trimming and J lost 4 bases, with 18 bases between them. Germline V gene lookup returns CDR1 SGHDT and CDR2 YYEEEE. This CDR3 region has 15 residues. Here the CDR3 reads CASSASGTWAYEQYF. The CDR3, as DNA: TGTGCCAGCAGCGCGTCCGGGACTTGGGCTTACGAGCAGTACTTC.

The CDR3, as DNA: TGCGCCAGCGGCGGCCGGACAGGGCCGGGAAACACCATATATTTT. Translation gives CASGGRTGPGNTIYF. The chain employs TRBV10-2 and TRBJ1-3; 8 nucleotides align to TRBD1. This CDR3 spans 15 amino acids. Trimming removed 8 bases from V and 4 bases from J; junction bases left unmatched: 10. Per the germline V gene, CDR1 is WSHSY and CDR2 is SAAADI.

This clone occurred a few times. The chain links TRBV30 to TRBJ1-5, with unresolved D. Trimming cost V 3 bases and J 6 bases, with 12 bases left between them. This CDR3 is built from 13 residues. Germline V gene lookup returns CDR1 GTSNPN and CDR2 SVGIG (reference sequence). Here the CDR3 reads CAWSALSSQPQHF. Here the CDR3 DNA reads TGTGCCTGGAGCGCCCTAAGTAGTCAGCCCCAGCATTTT.